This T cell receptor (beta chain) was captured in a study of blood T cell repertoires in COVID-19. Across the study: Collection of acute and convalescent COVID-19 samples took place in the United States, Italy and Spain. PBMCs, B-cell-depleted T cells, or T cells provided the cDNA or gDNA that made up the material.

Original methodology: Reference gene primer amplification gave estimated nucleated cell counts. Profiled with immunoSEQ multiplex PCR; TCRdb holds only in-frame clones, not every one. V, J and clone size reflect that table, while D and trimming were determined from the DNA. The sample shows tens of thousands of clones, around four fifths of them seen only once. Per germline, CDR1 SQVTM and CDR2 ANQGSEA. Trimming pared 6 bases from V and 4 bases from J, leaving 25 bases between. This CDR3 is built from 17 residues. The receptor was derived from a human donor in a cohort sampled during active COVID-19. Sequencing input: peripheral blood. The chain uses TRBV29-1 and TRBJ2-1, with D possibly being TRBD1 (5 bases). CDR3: CSVLPYLESDRYNEQFF. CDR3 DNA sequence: TGCAGCGTCCTGCCTTATTTAGAGTCTGACAGATACAATGAGCAGTTCTTC.